This T cell receptor (beta chain) was identified in a study of T-cell reconstitution after alpha-beta-depleted transplantation in children. Germline assignment: CDR1 SEHNR and CDR2 FQNEAQ (reference sequence). The ends were cut back, 2 bases at V and 3 bases at J, with 8 bases in the middle. CDR3 length: 13 residues. During its preparation, the TCRbeta library received unique molecular identifiers. Each CDR3 protein is one row after TCRdb ran MiXCR on the PCR reads. The repertoire holds around 420,000 distinct CDR3 sequences, with around 15% as singletons. The chain joins TRBV7-9 to TRBJ2-7; no definite D call. Sequenced here: PBMCs, mostly from graft donor cells, sampled 360 days after TCRalphabeta/CD19-depleted stem cell transplant. This clonotype was sampled from a boy less than two years old who had a stem cell transplant for Wiskott-Aldrich syndrome, so the T cells may come from the graft donor. DNA of the CDR3: TGTGCCAGCAGCTTACGCGCTAACTACGAGCAGTACTTC. This sequence encodes CASSLRANYEQYF.